Included here is one T cell receptor beta chain sequence, with context. The data were taken from a study of blood T cell repertoires in COVID-19. Study at large: Samples representing acute and convalescent COVID-19 were sourced from the United States, Italy and Spain. T cells, B-cell-depleted T cells, or PBMCs provided the cDNA or gDNA that served as material.

Profiling relied on immunoSEQ multiplex PCR, and the TCRdb table lists in-frame clones only, not all of them. The table shows 150,000 or so clones, with 84% occurring only once. The CDR3 runs to 14 residues. The J segment lost 0 bases and the V segment lost 8 bases, leaving 8 bases of the junction unmatched. Germline V gene data show CDR1 as GTSNPN and CDR2 as SVGIG (reference sequence). The clonotype originates from a middle-aged man who had recovered from COVID-19. The chain uses TRBV30 and TRBJ1-2; 8 positions match TRBD1. The specimen sequenced was peripheral blood. Here the CDR3 reads CATLPRGPNYGYTF. The DNA for the CDR3 is TGTGCCACCTTACCCAGGGGGCCTAACTATGGCTACACCTTC.